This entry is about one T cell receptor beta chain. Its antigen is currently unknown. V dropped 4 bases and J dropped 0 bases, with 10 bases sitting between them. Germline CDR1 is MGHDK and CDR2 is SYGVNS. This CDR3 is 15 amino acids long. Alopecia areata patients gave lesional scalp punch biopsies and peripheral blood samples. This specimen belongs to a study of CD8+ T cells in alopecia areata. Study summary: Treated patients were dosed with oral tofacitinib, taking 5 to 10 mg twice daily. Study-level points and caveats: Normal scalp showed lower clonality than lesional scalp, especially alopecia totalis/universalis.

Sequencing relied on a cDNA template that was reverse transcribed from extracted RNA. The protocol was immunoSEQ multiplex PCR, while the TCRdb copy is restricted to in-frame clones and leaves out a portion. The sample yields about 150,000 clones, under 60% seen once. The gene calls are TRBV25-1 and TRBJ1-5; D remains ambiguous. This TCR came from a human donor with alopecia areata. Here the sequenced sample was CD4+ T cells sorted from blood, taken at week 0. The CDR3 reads CASSVGSGSNQPQHF. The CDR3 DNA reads TGTGCCAGCAGTGTGGGGTCCGGTAGCAATCAGCCCCAGCATTTT.